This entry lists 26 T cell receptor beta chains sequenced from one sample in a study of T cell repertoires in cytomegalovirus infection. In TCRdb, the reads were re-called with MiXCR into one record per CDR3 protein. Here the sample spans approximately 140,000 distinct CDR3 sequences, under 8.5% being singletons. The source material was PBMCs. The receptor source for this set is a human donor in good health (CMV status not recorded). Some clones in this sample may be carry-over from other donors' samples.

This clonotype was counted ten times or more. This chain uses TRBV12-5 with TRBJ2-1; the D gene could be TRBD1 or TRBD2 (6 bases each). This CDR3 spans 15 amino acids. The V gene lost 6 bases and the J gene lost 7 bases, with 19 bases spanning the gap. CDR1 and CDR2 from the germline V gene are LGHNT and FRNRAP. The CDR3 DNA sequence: TGTGCTAGTGGCACGGCGAGGGGGGCTAGGAATGAGCAGTTCTTC. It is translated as CASGTARGARNEQFF. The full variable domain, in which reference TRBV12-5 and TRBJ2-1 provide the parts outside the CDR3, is DARVTQTPRHKVTEMGQEVTMRCQPILGHNTVFWYRQTMMQGLELLAYFRNRAPLDDSGMPKDRFSAEMPDATLATLKIQPSEPRDSAVYFCASGTARGARNEQFFGPGTRLTVL.

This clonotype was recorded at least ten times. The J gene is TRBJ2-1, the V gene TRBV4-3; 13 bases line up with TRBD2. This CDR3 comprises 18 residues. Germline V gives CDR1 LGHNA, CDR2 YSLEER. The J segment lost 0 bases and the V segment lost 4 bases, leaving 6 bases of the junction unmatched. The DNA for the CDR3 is TGCGCCAGCAGCCCCGGACTAGCGGGGGCGAGCTCCTACAATGAGCAGTTCTTC. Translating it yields CASSPGLAGASSYNEQFF.

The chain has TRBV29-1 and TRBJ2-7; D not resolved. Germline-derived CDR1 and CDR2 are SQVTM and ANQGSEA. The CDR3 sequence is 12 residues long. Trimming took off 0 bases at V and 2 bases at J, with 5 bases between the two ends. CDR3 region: CSVEDRPYEQYF. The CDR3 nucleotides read TGCAGCGTTGAAGATCGGCCCTACGAGCAGTACTTC.

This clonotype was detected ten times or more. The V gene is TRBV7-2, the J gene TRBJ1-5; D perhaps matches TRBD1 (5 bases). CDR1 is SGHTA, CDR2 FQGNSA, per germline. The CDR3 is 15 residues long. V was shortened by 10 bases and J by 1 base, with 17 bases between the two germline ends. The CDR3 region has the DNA TGTGCCACGGCACCGGGCGGGGGGAGCAATCAGCCCCAGCATTTT. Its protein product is CATAPGGGSNQPQHF.

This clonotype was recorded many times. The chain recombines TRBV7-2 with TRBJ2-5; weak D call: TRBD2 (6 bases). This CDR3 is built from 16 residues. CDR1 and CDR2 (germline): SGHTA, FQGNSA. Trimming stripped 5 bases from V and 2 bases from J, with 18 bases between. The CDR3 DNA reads TGTGCCAGCAGCCGCCATGGAGGGGTCGGGCAAGAGACCCAGTACTTC. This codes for CASSRHGGVGQETQYF.

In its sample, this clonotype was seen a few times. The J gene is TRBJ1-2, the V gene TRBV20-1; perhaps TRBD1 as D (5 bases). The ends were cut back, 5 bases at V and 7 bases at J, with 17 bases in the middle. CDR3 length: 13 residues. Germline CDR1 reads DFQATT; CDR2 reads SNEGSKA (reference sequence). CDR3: CSAHIGRDRGYTF. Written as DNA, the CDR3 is TGCAGTGCTCACATTGGGAGGGACCGTGGCTACACCTTC.

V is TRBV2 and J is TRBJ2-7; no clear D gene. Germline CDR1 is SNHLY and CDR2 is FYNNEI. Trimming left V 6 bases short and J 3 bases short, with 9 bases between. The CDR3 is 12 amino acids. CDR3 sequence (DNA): TGTGCCAGCAGGTCCGGCGTCTACGAGCAGTACTTC. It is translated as CASRSGVYEQYF. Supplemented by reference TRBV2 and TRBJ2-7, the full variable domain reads EPEVTQTPSHQVTQMGQEVILRCVPISNHLYFYWYRQILGQKVEFLVSFYNNEISEKSEIFDDQFSVERPDGSNFTLKIRSTKLEDSAMYFCASRSGVYEQYFGPGTRLTVT.

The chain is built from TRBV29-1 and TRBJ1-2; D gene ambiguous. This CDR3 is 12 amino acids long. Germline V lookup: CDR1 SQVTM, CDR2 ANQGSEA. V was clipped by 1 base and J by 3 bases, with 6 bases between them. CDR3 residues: CSVEGRDYGYTF. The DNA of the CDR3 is TGCAGCGTTGAAGGTCGGGACTATGGCTACACCTTC.

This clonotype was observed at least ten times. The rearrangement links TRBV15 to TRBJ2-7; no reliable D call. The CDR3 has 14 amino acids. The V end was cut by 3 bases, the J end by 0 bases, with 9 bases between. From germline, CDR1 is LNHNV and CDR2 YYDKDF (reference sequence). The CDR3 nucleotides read TGTGCCACCAGCAGGAAGGGTAGCTCCTACGAGCAGTACTTC. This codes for CATSRKGSSYEQYF.

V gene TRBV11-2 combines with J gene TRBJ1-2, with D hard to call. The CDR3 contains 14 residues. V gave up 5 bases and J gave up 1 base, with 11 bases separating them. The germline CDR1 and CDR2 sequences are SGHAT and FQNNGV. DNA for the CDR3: TGTGCCAGCAGCCGAACATCCTTTAACTATGGCTACACCTTC. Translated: CASSRTSFNYGYTF.

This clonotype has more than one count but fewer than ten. The CDR3 region is CASSPSGGATYNEQFF. In DNA form, the CDR3 reads TGTGCCAGCAGCCCGAGCGGGGGGGCTACCTACAATGAGCAGTTCTTC. The gene calls are TRBV7-3 and TRBJ2-1; 10 bases agree with TRBD2. The CDR3 is 16 residues long. V was clipped by 5 bases and J by 2 bases; unmatched bases: 6. In germline, CDR1 is SGHTA, CDR2 FQGTGA. Combining the CDR3 with reference TRBV7-3 and TRBJ2-1 gives the whole variable domain GAGVSQTPSNKVTEKGKYVELRCDPISGHTALYWYRQSLGQGPEFLIYFQGTGAADDSGLPNDRFFAVRPEGSVSTLKIQRTERGDSAVYLCASSPSGGATYNEQFFGPGTRLTVL.

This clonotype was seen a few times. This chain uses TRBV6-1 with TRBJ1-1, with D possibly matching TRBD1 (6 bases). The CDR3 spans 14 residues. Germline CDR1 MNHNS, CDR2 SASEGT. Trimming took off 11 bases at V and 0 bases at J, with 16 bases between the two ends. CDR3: CAADPTGLNTEAFF. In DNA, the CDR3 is TGTGCCGCAGACCCGACAGGCCTGAACACTGAAGCTTTCTTT.

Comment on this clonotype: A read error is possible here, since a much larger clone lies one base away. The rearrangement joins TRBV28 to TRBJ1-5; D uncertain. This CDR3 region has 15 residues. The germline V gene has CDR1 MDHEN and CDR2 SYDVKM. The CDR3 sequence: CTSSSLVFLNQPQHF. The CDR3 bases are TGTACCAGCAGTTCTCTAGTTTTTCTCAATCAGCCCCAGCATTTT.

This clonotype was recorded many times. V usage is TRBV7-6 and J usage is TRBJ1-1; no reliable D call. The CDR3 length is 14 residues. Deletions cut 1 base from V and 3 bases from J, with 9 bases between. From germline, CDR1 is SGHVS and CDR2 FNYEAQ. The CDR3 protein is CASSLGQSYTEAFF. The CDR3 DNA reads TGTGCCAGCAGCTTAGGTCAGTCGTACACTGAAGCTTTCTTT.

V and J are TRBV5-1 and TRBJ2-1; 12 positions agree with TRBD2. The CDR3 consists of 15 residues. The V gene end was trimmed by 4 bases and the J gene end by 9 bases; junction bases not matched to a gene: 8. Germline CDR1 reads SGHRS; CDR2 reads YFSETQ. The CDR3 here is CASSPELAGGSEQFF. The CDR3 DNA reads TGCGCCAGCAGCCCGGAACTAGCGGGGGGCTCTGAGCAGTTCTTC. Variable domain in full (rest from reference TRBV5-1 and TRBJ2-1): KAGVTQTPRYLIKTRGQQVTLSCSPISGHRSVSWYQQTPGQGLQFLFEYFSETQRNKGNFPGRFSGRQFSNSRSEMNVSTLELGDSALYLCASSPELAGGSEQFFGPGTRLTVL.

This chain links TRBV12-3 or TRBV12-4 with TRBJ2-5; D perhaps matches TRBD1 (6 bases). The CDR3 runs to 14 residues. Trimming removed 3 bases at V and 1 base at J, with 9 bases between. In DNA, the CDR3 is TGTGCCAGCAGTTTCCGGGACATCCAAGAGACCCAGTACTTC. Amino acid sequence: CASSFRDIQETQYF.

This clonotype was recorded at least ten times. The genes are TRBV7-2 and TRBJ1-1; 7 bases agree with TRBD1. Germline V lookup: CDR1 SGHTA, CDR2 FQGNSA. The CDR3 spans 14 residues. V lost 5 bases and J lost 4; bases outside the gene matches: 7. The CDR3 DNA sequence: TGTGCCAGCAGCCGGGACAGCCCGGGCACTGAAGCTTTCTTT. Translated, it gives CASSRDSPGTEAFF.

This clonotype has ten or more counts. The chain's CDR3 is CASSVGPTRNSPLHF. In nucleotides, the CDR3 is TGTGCCAGCAGCGTCGGGCCTACAAGGAATTCACCCCTCCACTTT. The rearrangement links TRBV7-2 to TRBJ1-6; D call uncertain. Trimming took off 5 bases at V and 7 bases at J, with 15 bases between the two ends. This CDR3 has 15 residues. Germline loops: CDR1 SGHTA, CDR2 FQGNSA.

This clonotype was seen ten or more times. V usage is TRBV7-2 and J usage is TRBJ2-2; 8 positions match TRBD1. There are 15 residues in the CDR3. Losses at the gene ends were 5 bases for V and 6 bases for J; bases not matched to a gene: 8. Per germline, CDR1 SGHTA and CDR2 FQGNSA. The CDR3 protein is CASSDRGNTAGELFF. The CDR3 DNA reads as TGTGCCAGCAGCGACAGGGGTAACACCGCCGGGGAGCTGTTTTTT.

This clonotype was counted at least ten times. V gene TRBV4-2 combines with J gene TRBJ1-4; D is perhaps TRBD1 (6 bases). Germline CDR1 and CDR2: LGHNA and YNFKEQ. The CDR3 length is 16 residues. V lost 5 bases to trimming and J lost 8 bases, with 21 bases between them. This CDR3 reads CASSVRKQGGREKLFF. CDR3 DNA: TGTGCCAGCAGCGTTCGAAAACAGGGCGGAAGAGAAAAACTGTTTTTT.

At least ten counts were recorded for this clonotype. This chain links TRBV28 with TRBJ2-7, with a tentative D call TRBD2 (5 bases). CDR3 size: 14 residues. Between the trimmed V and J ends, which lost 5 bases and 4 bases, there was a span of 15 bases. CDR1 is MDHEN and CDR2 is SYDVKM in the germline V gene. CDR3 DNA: TGTGCCAGCAGTCCGGACTTGCAGAGGTACGAGCAGTACTTC. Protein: CASSPDLQRYEQYF. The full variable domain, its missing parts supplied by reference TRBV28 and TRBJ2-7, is DVKVTQSSRYLVKRTGEKVFLECVQDMDHENMFWYRQDPGLGLRLIYFSYDVKMKEKGDIPEGYSVSREKKERFSLILESASTNQTSMYLCASSPDLQRYEQYFGPGTRLTVT.

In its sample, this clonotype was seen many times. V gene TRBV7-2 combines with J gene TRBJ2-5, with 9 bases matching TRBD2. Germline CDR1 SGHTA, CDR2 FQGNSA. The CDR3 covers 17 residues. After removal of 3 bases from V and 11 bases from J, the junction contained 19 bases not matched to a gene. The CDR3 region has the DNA TGTGCCAGCAGCTTCTCTCCCTTAGCGGGGGCCTGGGGGGGTCAGTACTTC. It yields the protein CASSFSPLAGAWGGQYF. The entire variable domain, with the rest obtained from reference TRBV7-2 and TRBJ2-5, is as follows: GAGVSQSPSNKVTEKGKDVELRCDPISGHTALYWYRQSLGQGLEFLIYFQGNSAPDKSGLPSDRFSAERTGGSVSTLTIQRTQQEDSAVYLCASSFSPLAGAWGGQYFGPGTRLLVL.

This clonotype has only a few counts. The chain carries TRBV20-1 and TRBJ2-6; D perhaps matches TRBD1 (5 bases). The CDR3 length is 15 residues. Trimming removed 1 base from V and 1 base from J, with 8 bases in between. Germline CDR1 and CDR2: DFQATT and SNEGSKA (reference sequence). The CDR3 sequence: CSARAQGSGANVLTF. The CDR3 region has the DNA TGCAGTGCTAGAGCCCAGGGTTCTGGGGCCAACGTCCTGACTTTC.

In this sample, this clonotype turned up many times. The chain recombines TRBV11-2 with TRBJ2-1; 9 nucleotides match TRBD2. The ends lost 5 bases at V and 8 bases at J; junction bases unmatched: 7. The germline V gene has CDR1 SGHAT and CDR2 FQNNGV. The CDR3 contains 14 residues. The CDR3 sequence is CASSPGLAGYEQFF. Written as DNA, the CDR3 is TGTGCCAGCAGCCCCGGCCTAGCGGGGTATGAGCAGTTCTTC.

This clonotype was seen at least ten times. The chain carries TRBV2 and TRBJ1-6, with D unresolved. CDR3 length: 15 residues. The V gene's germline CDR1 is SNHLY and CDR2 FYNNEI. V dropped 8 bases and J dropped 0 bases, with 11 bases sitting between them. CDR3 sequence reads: CASLIGSSYNSPLHF. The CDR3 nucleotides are TGTGCCAGCCTTATAGGGAGCTCCTATAATTCACCCCTCCACTTT. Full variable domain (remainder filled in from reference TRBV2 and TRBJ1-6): EPEVTQTPSHQVTQMGQEVILRCVPISNHLYFYWYRQILGQKVEFLVSFYNNEISEKSEIFDDQFSVERPDGSNFTLKIRSTKLEDSAMYFCASLIGSSYNSPLHFGNGTRLTVT.

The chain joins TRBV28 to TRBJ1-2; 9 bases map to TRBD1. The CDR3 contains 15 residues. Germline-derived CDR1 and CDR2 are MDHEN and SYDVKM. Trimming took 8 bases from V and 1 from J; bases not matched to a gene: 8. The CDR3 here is CASVRQGDLNYGYTF. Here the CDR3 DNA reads TGTGCCAGCGTCCGACAGGGGGACCTTAACTATGGCTACACCTTC.